A single sample is the source of the 13 T cell receptor beta chains below, sequenced in a study of T cell changes during pregnancy in multiple sclerosis. Sequenced by immunoSEQ multiplex PCR; TCRdb stores in-frame clones only, minus some. The sample contains around 50,000 clones, about 90% of which appear only once. The source was CD4+ T cells from peripheral blood mononuclear cells, collected in the second trimester of pregnancy. These receptors all come from a female donor with multiple sclerosis, enrolled in a pregnancy study.

The V call is TRBV15, the J call TRBJ2-1, with TRBD2 identical over 16 bases. With V trimmed by 5 bases and J by 7 bases, 11 bases remained unmatched. Germline loops: CDR1 LNHNV, CDR2 YYDKDF (reference sequence). The CDR3 extends over 18 amino acids. DNA for the CDR3: TGTGCCACCAGCCCCGGGACTAGCGGGAGGGCCTTAAAGAATGAGCAGTTCTTC. Translation: CATSPGTSGRALKNEQFF.

This chain links TRBV10-2 with TRBJ2-5; 9 nucleotides match TRBD2. The CDR3 runs 15 residues. Germline trimming cut 0 bases from V and 11 bases from J; bases unmatched to any gene: 10. The germline CDR1 and CDR2 sequences are WSHSY and SAAADI. Here the CDR3 reads CASSESSGRLGEQYF. The CDR3 DNA sequence: TGCGCCAGCAGTGAGTCCAGCGGGAGGCTGGGGGAGCAGTACTTC.

The chain recombines TRBV5-1 with TRBJ2-6; 13 bases agree with TRBD2. This CDR3 region has 17 residues. J lost 4 bases, V lost 6 bases, and 7 bases had no gene match. CDR1 is SGHRS and CDR2 is YFSETQ in the germline V gene. The CDR3: CASTKTSGGSGANVLTF. The CDR3 DNA reads as TGCGCCAGCACCAAGACTAGCGGGGGGTCCGGGGCCAACGTCCTGACTTTC.

On this clone: At one end, the junction sequence differs from germline, possibly due to a read error. V is TRBV13 and J is TRBJ2-5, with 7 bases that match TRBD2. This CDR3 spans 15 amino acids. In germline, CDR1 is PRHDT, CDR2 FYEKMQ (reference sequence). The CDR3 is CASTLDLGGKETQYF. For the CDR3, the DNA is TGTGCCAGCACCTTAGATCTCGGGGGGAAAGAGACCCAGTACTTC.

This sequence joins TRBV5-4 and TRBJ2-7, with TRBD1 matching 7 bases. Looked up from germline, CDR1 is SGHNT and CDR2 is YYREEE (reference sequence). The V and J ends lost 4 bases and 4 bases, in that order; junction bases with no gene match: 8. The CDR3 covers 14 residues. As DNA, the CDR3 is TGTGCCAGCAGCGAACCGGGACAGAGGTACGAGCAGTACTTC. Protein product: CASSEPGQRYEQYF.

The chain is built from TRBV2 and TRBJ1-1; D perhaps matches TRBD1 (5 bases). This CDR3 has 15 residues. V lost 6 bases to trimming and J lost 3 bases, with 17 bases between them. Germline V gives CDR1 SNHLY, CDR2 FYNNEI. The CDR3 sequence is CASSALGLRDTEAFF. The CDR3 bases are TGTGCCAGCAGCGCCTTGGGGCTCAGGGACACTGAAGCTTTCTTT.

The chain has TRBV6-6 and TRBJ2-1, with TRBD2 identical over 9 bases. V trimming: 2 bases; J trimming: 4 bases; junction bases outside the gene matches: 3. The CDR3 runs to 15 residues. Germline V CDR1 and CDR2: MNHNY, SVGAGI (reference sequence). The CDR3 protein is CASSYQRGVYNEQFF. The CDR3 DNA reads as TGTGCCAGCAGTTACCAGCGGGGGGTATACAATGAGCAGTTCTTC.

V usage is TRBV7-2 and J usage is TRBJ1-1; no firm D call. The V end was cut by 1 base, the J end by 5 bases, with 8 bases between. Germline assignment: CDR1 SGHTA and CDR2 FQGNSA. The CDR3 is made up of 13 amino acids. CDR3 loop: CASSLERGTEAFF. The CDR3 DNA is TGTGCCAGCAGCTTAGAACGAGGGACTGAAGCTTTCTTT. Combining the CDR3 with reference TRBV7-2 and TRBJ1-1 gives the whole variable domain GAGVSQSPSNKVTEKGKDVELRCDPISGHTALYWYRQSLGQGLEFLIYFQGNSAPDKSGLPSDRFSAERTGGSVSTLTIQRTQQEDSAVYLCASSLERGTEAFFGQGTRLTVV.

This clone appeared once. The chain uses TRBV5-1 and TRBJ1-2, with 7 bases fitting TRBD1. This CDR3 is built from 17 residues. CDR1 and CDR2 (germline): SGHRS, YFSETQ. With V trimmed by 3 bases and J by 4 bases, 15 bases remained unmatched. As DNA, the CDR3 is TGCGCCAGCAGCTCGGACCCGAGCCCGGACAGGATCTATGGCTACACCTTC. Amino acids: CASSSDPSPDRIYGYTF.

The J gene is TRBJ1-4, the V gene TRBV7-8; no clear D gene. CDR1 SGHVS and CDR2 FQNEAQ come from the germline V gene. Trimming shortened V by 2 bases and J by 10 bases, and 20 bases separated the two germline ends. This CDR3 contains 16 residues. The chain's CDR3 is CASSLTPLTSPRKLFF. In DNA, the CDR3 is TGTGCCAGCAGCTTAACCCCTTTGACTTCTCCTAGAAAACTGTTTTTT.

The chain links TRBV5-1 to TRBJ2-7; TRBD2 matches at 7 bases. The CDR3 loop spans 15 amino acids. Losses at the gene ends were 1 base for V and 2 bases for J; bases not matched to a gene: 6. Per germline, CDR1 SGHRS and CDR2 YFSETQ. Written as DNA, the CDR3 is TGCGCCAGCAGCTTGATTAACGGGGGGACCTACGAGCAGTACTTC. It encodes CASSLINGGTYEQYF.

The CDR3 sequence is CASSPGGSPLHF. The DNA of the CDR3 is TGCGCCAGCAGCCCGGGGGGTTCACCCCTCCACTTT. J is TRBJ1-6 and V is TRBV5-1; D may be TRBD1 (5 bases). Germline CDR1 SGHRS, CDR2 YFSETQ. CDR3 length: 12 amino acids. The V gene lost 4 bases and the J gene lost 9 bases, with 8 bases spanning the gap.

This clone was counted only a few times. The V gene is TRBV7-9, the J gene TRBJ2-7; TRBD1 agrees at 10 bases. Unmatched junction bases numbered 9, after V lost 8 bases and J lost 5 bases. This CDR3 is 14 amino acids long. Germline lookup yields CDR1 SEHNR and CDR2 FQNEAQ (reference sequence). DNA for the CDR3: TGTGCCAGCCGCCAGGACAGGGGGAGCCACGAGCAGTACTTC. It is translated as CASRQDRGSHEQYF.